This TCR beta chain was captured by sequencing in a study of T cell responses to AZD1222 COVID-19 vaccine. The table came from immunoSEQ multiplex PCR; TCRdb's copy has only in-frame clones and leaves some out. The sample lists roughly 89,000 clones; roughly 90% were seen once. V was pared by 4 bases and J by 4 bases, with 10 bases between. CDR1 is SGHTA and CDR2 is FQGNSA in the germline V gene. The CDR3 totals 14 residues. As concerns this clone: No antigen is known for it.

General study results and limits: Donors were chiefly white British, with a greater number of females, and clonal diversity was perhaps underestimated. Baseline seropositivity characterized only a handful of AZD1222 recipients.

The sequence came from an adult in good health. V usage is TRBV7-2 and J usage is TRBJ2-2; D assignment may be TRBD1 or TRBD2 (5 bases each). The sequences come from peripheral blood, collected on day 0 of MenACWY control vaccination. CDR3 protein: CASSSDGATGELFF. CDR3 coding DNA: TGTGCCAGCAGCTCCGACGGGGCCACCGGGGAGCTGTTTTTT. The whole variable domain, remainder taken from reference TRBV7-2 and TRBJ2-2, is GAGVSQSPSNKVTEKGKDVELRCDPISGHTALYWYRQSLGQGLEFLIYFQGNSAPDKSGLPSDRFSAERTGGSVSTLTIQRTQQEDSAVYLCASSSDGATGELFFGEGSRLTVL.